The 8 T cell receptor beta chains given below trace back to one sample, sequenced in a study of blood T cells in healthy people across ages. It was with a sample-barcoded 5' primer and a J-beta primer mix that a second PCR of roughly 7 to 12 cycles was run. TCRdb used MiXCR to reprocess the 5' RACE reads, holding one entry per CDR3 protein. The data hold approximately 1.5 million distinct CDR3 sequences, with around 35% observed a single time. Sequencing input: blood. The receptors derive from a woman aged 25-40 years in good health.

This chain joins TRBV28 and TRBJ2-7, with a possible D match to TRBD2 (5 bases). The CDR3 totals 15 residues. Looked up from germline, CDR1 is MDHEN and CDR2 is SYDVKM. Trimming stripped 2 bases from V and 0 bases from J, with 11 bases between. Here the CDR3 reads CASSLTGGFSYEQYF. The CDR3 nucleotides read TGTGCCAGCAGTTTAACCGGCGGGTTCTCCTACGAGCAGTACTTC.

The chain's CDR3 is CASSDWRQVPRGYTF. The DNA of the CDR3 is TGTGCCAGCAGTGATTGGCGCCAAGTCCCGAGGGGCTACACCTTC. The chain links TRBV6-1 to TRBJ1-2; D ambiguous. The CDR3 totals 15 residues. The V gene's germline CDR1 is MNHNS and CDR2 SASEGT. Trimming shortened V by 3 bases and J by 8 bases, and 19 bases separated the two germline ends.

The gene calls are TRBV28 and TRBJ2-5, with 9 positions matching TRBD2. V lost 4 bases and J lost 5; bases outside the gene matches: 14. The V gene's germline CDR1 is MDHEN and CDR2 SYDVKM. The CDR3 length is 17 residues. The chain's CDR3 is CASSSTVGASGVETQYF. The CDR3 DNA reads as TGTGCCAGCAGTTCGACCGTTGGGGCTAGCGGGGTGGAGACCCAGTACTTC.

This clonotype was observed a single time. Mismatch with germline at one junction end may stem from a read error. CDR3 region: CARSLFQGTLPSSGANVRTF. The CDR3 nucleotides are TGTGCCCGCAGCTTATTCCAAGGGACTCTGCCCAGCTCTGGGGCCAACGTCCGGACTTTC. The chain is built from TRBV7-8 and TRBJ2-6, with D perhaps matching TRBD2 (6 bases). This CDR3 contains 20 residues. Germline assignment: CDR1 SGHVS and CDR2 FQNEAQ.

V gene TRBV21-1 combines with J gene TRBJ2-7; the table's D call TRBD1 went unverified against the DNA. TRBV21-1 is an annotated pseudogene. The CDR3 has 16 residues. CDR3 region: CASSKEQLGGSTEQYF. Here the CDR3 DNA reads TGTGCCAGCAGCAAAGAGCAGCTTGGGGGTTCTACCGAGCAGTACTTC.

This clonotype has only a few counts. The chain carries TRBV20-1 and TRBJ1-2; unclear D gene. The CDR3 loop spans 17 amino acids. V lost 1 base and J 1 base, leaving 19 bases between the germline ends. The germline V gene encodes CDR1 DFQATT and CDR2 SNEGSKA (reference sequence). CDR3 amino acids: CSARAGLDAVLNYGYTF. CDR3 DNA: TGCAGTGCTAGAGCCGGGCTGGACGCCGTCCTTAACTATGGCTACACCTTC.

This clonotype was observed a handful of times. The chain couples TRBV14 to TRBJ2-1; D is unclear. The CDR3 is 14 amino acids. The ends were cut back, 3 bases at V and 7 bases at J, with 13 bases in the middle. Germline V gene lookup returns CDR1 SGHDN and CDR2 FVKESK. The CDR3 DNA sequence: TGTGCCAGCAGCCATGATAACCGACGGAATGAGCAGTTCTTC. It yields the protein CASSHDNRRNEQFF. Variable domain in full (rest from reference TRBV14 and TRBJ2-1): EAGVTQFPSHSVIEKGQTVTLRCDPISGHDNLYWYRRVMGKEIKFLLHFVKESKQDESGMPNNRFLAERTGGTYSTLKVQPAELEDSGVYFCASSHDNRRNEQFFGPGTRLTVL.

V and J are TRBV20-1 and TRBJ1-5; TRBD1 is a possible D gene (5 bases). The CDR3 totals 13 residues. The V end was cut by 4 bases, the J end by 7 bases, with 14 bases between. CDR1 is DFQATT, CDR2 SNEGSKA, per germline (reference sequence). The CDR3 sequence: CSAIKGIGQPQHF. The CDR3 DNA is TGCAGTGCTATAAAGGGGATCGGGCAGCCCCAGCATTTT.